These 8 T cell receptor beta chains were all obtained from the same sample, sequenced in a study of OX40 agonist ivuxolimab in advanced cancers. TCRdb keeps only in-frame clones here, not all; method: immunoSEQ multiplex PCR. The sample has about 45,000 clones, around 92% seen once. The source was CD4+ or CD8+ T cells sorted from blood, collected in a trial of the OX40 agonist ivuxolimab. The receptors were gathered from an adult with an advanced solid tumor such as melanoma, head and neck, liver or kidney cancer.

The chain uses TRBV11-2 and TRBJ1-2; D is perhaps TRBD1 (5 bases). V was shortened by 1 base and J by 8 bases, with 11 bases between the two germline ends. This CDR3 spans 13 amino acids. Germline V gives CDR1 SGHAT, CDR2 FQNNGV. CDR3 loop: CASSLVGREGYTF. In nucleotides, the CDR3 is TGTGCCAGCAGCTTAGTGGGCAGGGAGGGCTACACCTTC.

This chain uses TRBV9 with TRBJ1-4; the D gene is possibly TRBD1 (5 bases). This CDR3 has 14 residues. Germline assignment: CDR1 SGDLS and CDR2 YYNGEE. The V end was cut by 4 bases, the J end by 8 bases, with 15 bases between. For the CDR3, the DNA is TGTGCCAGCAGCACTGGGACGGGCTGGGAAAAACTGTTTTTT. It encodes CASSTGTGWEKLFF. The full variable domain, its missing parts supplied by reference TRBV9 and TRBJ1-4, is DSGVTQTPKHLITATGQRVTLRCSPRSGDLSVYWYQQSLDQGLQFLIQYYNGEERAKGNILERFSAQQFPDLHSELNLSSLELGDSALYFCASSTGTGWEKLFFGSGTQLSVL.

V is TRBV7-9 and J is TRBJ1-1; 10 bases are a match to TRBD1. The germline gives CDR1 SEHNR, CDR2 FQNEAQ (reference sequence). V was clipped by 8 bases and J by 4 bases; unmatched bases: 10. The CDR3 loop spans 15 amino acids. CDR3 bases: TGTGCCAGCCTCGGGGGGCGGACAGGGGGCACTGAAGCTTTCTTT. This translates into CASLGGRTGGTEAFF. Together with reference TRBV7-9 and TRBJ1-1, the CDR3 gives the full variable domain: DTGVSQNPRHKITKRGQNVTFRCDPISEHNRLYWYRQTLGQGPEFLTYFQNEAQLEKSRLLSDRFSAERPKGSFSTLEIQRTEQGDSAMYLCASLGGRTGGTEAFFGQGTRLTVV.

This clone is labeled as medium-sized. This chain links TRBV6-7 with TRBJ2-1; D is ambiguous. TRBV6-7 is noted as an ORF with a role that remains uncertain. The V end lost 1 base, the J end lost 4 bases, and 20 bases lay between the germline ends. The CDR3 spans 18 residues. CDR3 DNA: TGTGCCAGCAGTTACTTTTTCTCCGGAAACAGAGAATACAATGAGCAGTTCTTC. It codes for CASSYFFSGNREYNEQFF.

The chain joins TRBV29-1 to TRBJ1-2; 10 bases are a match to TRBD1. This CDR3 is 14 amino acids long. Germline values: CDR1 SQVTM, CDR2 ANQGSEA. Trimming removed 5 bases from V and 4 bases from J; junction bases left unmatched: 7. The CDR3 DNA is TGCAGCGTTCCGGAAAGGGACAGGGGCTATGGCTACACCTTC. This sequence encodes CSVPERDRGYGYTF. Drawing the rest from reference TRBV29-1 and TRBJ1-2, the complete variable domain is SAVISQKPSRDICQRGTSLTIQCQVDSQVTMMFWYRQQPGQSLTLIATANQGSEATYESGFVIDKFPISRPNLTFSTLTVSNMSPEDSSIYLCSVPERDRGYGYTFGSGTRLTVV.

The chain combines TRBV13 with TRBJ1-1; D remains unclear. CDR1 PRHDT and CDR2 FYEKMQ come from the germline V gene (reference sequence). The CDR3 has 14 amino acids. V was shortened by 0 bases and J by 3 bases, with 8 bases between the two germline ends. The CDR3 sequence: CASSLGGIYTEAFF. CDR3 DNA sequence: TGTGCCAGCAGCTTAGGAGGCATATACACTGAAGCTTTCTTT.

This clone was picked up one time. V and J are TRBV7-6 and TRBJ2-7; 7 nucleotides match TRBD1. CDR1 is SGHVS and CDR2 is FNYEAQ in the germline V gene. Unmatched junction bases numbered 12, after V lost 4 bases and J lost 6 bases. The CDR3 spans 15 residues. The CDR3 region is CASSSRWDSNSEQYF. CDR3 sequence (DNA): TGTGCCAGCAGCTCACGATGGGACAGCAACAGCGAGCAGTACTTC.

The CDR3 loop reads CASSPRKGASSYEQYF. CDR3 nucleotides: TGTGCCAGCAGCCCACGTAAGGGGGCCAGCTCCTACGAGCAGTACTTC. V usage is TRBV9 and J usage is TRBJ2-7, with 7 nucleotides matching TRBD1. V gave up 4 bases and J gave up 0 bases; unmatched junction bases: 10. The length of the CDR3 is 16 residues. Germline assignment: CDR1 SGDLS and CDR2 YYNGEE.